Listed here are 16 T cell receptor beta chains from one sample, sequenced in a study of shared clonotypes between healthy human individuals. Generated by immunoSEQ multiplex PCR, the TCRdb table keeps only in-frame clones and is missing some. Of under 1,900,000 clones listed, 97% to 99% are singletons. The sequenced material came from naive CD4+ T cells sorted from blood. Sample subset: CD45RA+ positively selected. These receptors were collected from a man younger than 40 in good health.

The chain joins TRBV7-2 to TRBJ2-2; tentatively, D is TRBD2 (6 bases). The CDR3 is made up of 15 amino acids. The ends were cut back, 4 bases at V and 0 bases at J, with 9 bases in the middle. Germline CDR1 reads SGHTA; CDR2 reads FQGNSA. The chain's CDR3 is CASSYSGPNTGELFF. CDR3 sequence (DNA): TGTGCCAGCAGCTATAGCGGACCGAACACCGGGGAGCTGTTTTTT.

The chain combines TRBV4-3 with TRBJ2-1; unclear D gene. V lost 0 bases, J lost 6 bases, and 9 bases lay in between. Germline loops: CDR1 LGHNA, CDR2 YSLEER. The CDR3 spans 14 residues. In nucleotides, the CDR3 is TGCGCCAGCAGCCAAGAACCAAGGTCCAATGAGCAGTTCTTC. Protein sequence: CASSQEPRSNEQFF.

This rearrangement joins TRBV7-9 to TRBJ2-6, with 8 bases matching TRBD2. CDR1 is SEHNR and CDR2 is FQNEAQ in the germline V gene (reference sequence). This CDR3 contains 18 residues. J lost 2 bases, V lost 3 bases, and 9 bases had no gene match. This CDR3 reads CASSLWASGRTGANVLTF. As DNA, the CDR3 is TGTGCCAGCAGCTTGTGGGCTAGCGGGCGGACTGGGGCCAACGTCCTGACTTTC.

The chain carries TRBV7-9 and TRBJ2-7; D is perhaps TRBD2 (5 bases). V was clipped by 5 bases and J by 3 bases, with 14 bases between them. Per germline, CDR1 SEHNR and CDR2 FQNEAQ (reference sequence). The CDR3 runs to 14 residues. CDR3 residues: CASSPLSGFYEQYF. In nucleotides, the CDR3 is TGTGCCAGCAGCCCACTTTCGGGGTTCTACGAGCAGTACTTC.

V gene TRBV4-3 combines with J gene TRBJ2-4; 7 bases are shared with TRBD2. The CDR3 loop spans 19 amino acids. Germline V gives CDR1 LGHNA, CDR2 YSLEER. V shed 0 bases, J shed 0 bases, and the junction held 11 bases outside the gene matches. This CDR3 is CASSQEFPSGLLAKNIQYF. The CDR3 DNA sequence: TGCGCCAGCAGCCAAGAATTTCCTAGCGGCTTACTAGCCAAAAACATTCAGTACTTC.

This chain connects TRBV27 to TRBJ2-7; TRBD2 matches 10 bases. V gave up 5 bases and J gave up 4 bases; unmatched junction bases: 5. Germline loops: CDR1 MNHEY, CDR2 SMNVEV (reference sequence). The CDR3 runs to 14 residues. As DNA, the CDR3 is TGTGCCAGCAGTACTCAGCGGGAGGGTTACGAGCAGTACTTC. It yields the protein CASSTQREGYEQYF.

This chain links TRBV29-1 with TRBJ2-7, with TRBD2 identical over 9 bases. The V and J ends lost 4 bases and 8 bases, in that order; junction bases with no gene match: 6. CDR1 and CDR2 (germline): SQVTM, ANQGSEA. The CDR3 spans 12 residues. In nucleotides, the CDR3 is TGCAGCGTTGGATCGGGACTAGCCCAGCAGTACTTC. Its translation is CSVGSGLAQQYF.

The chain is built from TRBV6-1 and TRBJ2-2, with 8 nucleotides matching TRBD1. Per the germline V gene, CDR1 is MNHNS and CDR2 is SASEGT. The CDR3 is 15 residues long. Trimming at V came to 6 bases and at J to 5 bases, leaving 8 bases not matched to a gene. DNA for the CDR3: TGTGCCAGCAGAACAGGGGGTGTCGTGACCGGGGAGCTGTTTTTT. It is translated as CASRTGGVVTGELFF.

The genes are TRBV7-9 and TRBJ2-7, with 10 bases fitting TRBD2. J gave up 4 bases and V 5 bases, and 14 bases lay outside the gene matches. Per the germline V gene, CDR1 is SEHNR and CDR2 is FQNEAQ (reference sequence). This CDR3 comprises 17 residues. The DNA of the CDR3 is TGTGCCAGCAGCCATACTAGCGGGACGTCCCGGGGGTACGAGCAGTACTTC. As protein: CASSHTSGTSRGYEQYF.

J is TRBJ1-2 and V is TRBV27; 7 nucleotides agree with TRBD1. There are 14 residues in the CDR3. V shed 3 bases, J shed 0 bases, and the junction held 1 base outside the gene matches. The germline V gene has CDR1 MNHEY and CDR2 SMNVEV (reference sequence). The CDR3: CASSFGTANYGYTF. The CDR3 nucleotides read TGTGCCAGCAGTTTCGGGACAGCTAACTATGGCTACACCTTC.

This chain connects TRBV19 to TRBJ2-3; TRBD2 matches 10 bases. Looked up from germline, CDR1 is LNHDA and CDR2 is SQIVND (reference sequence). This CDR3 is built from 16 residues. V shed 1 base, J shed 4 bases, and the junction held 5 bases outside the gene matches. The CDR3 sequence is CASSIGIAGGPDTQYF. The CDR3 nucleotides read TGTGCCAGTAGTATAGGAATAGCGGGAGGACCAGATACGCAGTATTTT.

V is TRBV5-1 and J is TRBJ2-7, with a tentative D call TRBD1 (5 bases). V dropped 3 bases and J dropped 3 bases, with 13 bases sitting between them. Germline CDR1 is SGHRS and CDR2 is YFSETQ. This CDR3 comprises 14 residues. CDR3: CASSYDSLDYEQYF. The CDR3, as DNA: TGCGCCAGCAGCTATGACAGTTTAGACTACGAGCAGTACTTC.

The chain carries TRBV27 and TRBJ2-3; D not resolved. The CDR3 covers 14 residues. Trimming stripped 0 bases from V and 2 bases from J, with 6 bases between. Germline CDR1 is MNHEY and CDR2 is SMNVEV (reference sequence). CDR3 loop: CASSLSRHTDTQYF. The CDR3 DNA sequence: TGTGCCAGCAGTTTATCTCGACACACAGATACGCAGTATTTT.

This sequence joins TRBV18 and TRBJ1-4; 7 nucleotides agree with TRBD1. The CDR3 extends over 14 amino acids. The germline gives CDR1 KGHSH, CDR2 LQKENI. The junction had 11 bases not matched to a gene; V was cut back by 3 bases and J by 13 bases. The CDR3 sequence is CASSPGQNQGGLFF. CDR3 coding DNA: TGTGCCAGCTCACCGGGACAGAATCAAGGTGGACTGTTTTTT. Combining the CDR3 with reference TRBV18 and TRBJ1-4 gives the whole variable domain NAGVMQNPRHLVRRRGQEARLRCSPMKGHSHVYWYRQLPEEGLKFMVYLQKENIIDESGMPKERFSAEFPKEGPSILRIQQVVRGDSAAYFCASSPGQNQGGLFFGSGTQLSVL.

With regard to this clone: This specimen includes other DNA sequences encoding the same CDR3. The chain employs TRBV2 and TRBJ2-3; D ambiguous. CDR1 and CDR2 (germline): SNHLY, FYNNEI. This CDR3 is 14 amino acids long. Trimming shortened V by 0 bases and J by 2 bases, and 6 bases separated the two germline ends. Here the CDR3 reads CASSEALSTDTQYF. In DNA, the CDR3 is TGTGCCAGCAGTGAAGCGCTATCCACAGATACGCAGTATTTT.

V gene TRBV5-1 combines with J gene TRBJ2-1; maybe TRBD2 (6 bases). Trimming took off 0 bases at V and 3 bases at J, with 13 bases between the two ends. CDR1 SGHRS and CDR2 YFSETQ come from the germline V gene. This CDR3 comprises 16 residues. CDR3 sequence: CASSLAEGSGYNEQFF. In nucleotides, the CDR3 is TGCGCCAGCAGCTTGGCCGAGGGTAGCGGCTACAATGAGCAGTTCTTC.